The 19 T cell receptor beta chains given below trace back to one sample, sequenced in a study of T cell responses to AZD1222 COVID-19 vaccine. Profiled with immunoSEQ multiplex PCR; TCRdb holds only in-frame clones, not every one. The sample lists 150,000 to 190,000 clones, 80% to 90% seen once, with just over 9% in the top ten. Specimen: peripheral blood, collected 28 days after the second AZD1222 dose. The source is an adult who received the AZD1222 COVID-19 vaccine.

In this sample, this clone turned up once. As DNA, the CDR3 is TGTGCCAGTAGTAAAAGGACCGACGGCACCGGGGAGCTGTTTTTT. Protein product: CASSKRTDGTGELFF. This chain links TRBV19 with TRBJ2-2, with no clear D. CDR3 size: 15 residues. Germline lookup yields CDR1 LNHDA and CDR2 SQIVND (reference sequence). Trimming took off 4 bases at V and 4 bases at J, with 13 bases between the two ends.

This chain joins TRBV3-1 (or the pseudogene TRBV3-2) and TRBJ1-1, with no clear D. Per germline, CDR1 LGHDT and CDR2 YNNKEL (reference sequence). CDR3 length: 15 residues. Between the trimmed V and J ends, which lost 0 bases and 4 bases, there was a span of 12 bases. In DNA form, the CDR3 reads TGTGCCAGCAGCCAAGAGAAGGGAGGGTGCACTGAAGCTTTCTTT. Its protein is CASSQEKGGCTEAFF.

This rearrangement joins TRBV19 to TRBJ2-1; no reliable D call. Trimming removed 1 base from V and 4 bases from J, with 14 bases in between. Germline V gives CDR1 LNHDA, CDR2 SQIVND (reference sequence). The CDR3 extends over 16 amino acids. The CDR3 sequence is CASSIGWTDAYNEQFF. The DNA for the CDR3 is TGTGCCAGTAGTATAGGGTGGACCGACGCATACAATGAGCAGTTCTTC.

This CDR3 is CASSLPGTGGTGELFF. In DNA form, the CDR3 reads TGTGCCAGCAGTTTGCCCGGGACAGGGGGCACCGGGGAGCTGTTTTTT. The genes are TRBV28 and TRBJ2-2; 11 nucleotides line up with TRBD1. V lost 3 bases to trimming and J lost 4 bases; unmatched junction nucleotides: 4. Per the germline V gene, CDR1 is MDHEN and CDR2 is SYDVKM. There are 16 residues in the CDR3.

This rearrangement joins TRBV28 to TRBJ1-2, with 9 nucleotides matching TRBD1. Trimming cost V 6 bases and J 4 bases; bases outside gene matches: 6. Germline V CDR1 and CDR2: MDHEN, SYDVKM. The CDR3 is made up of 14 amino acids. The CDR3, as DNA: TGTGCCAGCAGCACCGGACAGGGGATCTATGGCTACACCTTC. The encoded protein is CASSTGQGIYGYTF.

J is TRBJ2-6 and V is TRBV4-2, with D perhaps matching TRBD1 (5 bases). The V gene's germline CDR1 is LGHNA and CDR2 YNFKEQ. This CDR3 spans 18 amino acids. V was cut by 0 bases and J by 1 base, with 13 bases left in between. Written as DNA, the CDR3 is TGTGCCAGCAGCCAAGATCCGGCAGGGCTTTCTGGGGCCAACGTCCTGACTTTC. This gives the protein CASSQDPAGLSGANVLTF.

The rearrangement uses TRBV28 and TRBJ1-2; 10 bases agree with TRBD1. Germline loops: CDR1 MDHEN, CDR2 SYDVKM. This CDR3 is 14 amino acids long. Germline trimming cut 4 bases from V and 4 bases from J; bases unmatched to any gene: 3. DNA for the CDR3: TGTGCCAGCAGTTCCGGGACAGGGGTCTATGGCTACACCTTC. Translated: CASSSGTGVYGYTF.

The chain employs TRBV11-1 and TRBJ1-1; TRBD1 matches at 8 bases. The CDR3 extends over 15 amino acids. Germline V CDR1 and CDR2: SGHAT, FQDESV (reference sequence). With 2 bases clipped from V and 2 bases from J, the junction kept 4 bases outside the gene matches. The CDR3 DNA follows: TGTGCCAGCAGCTTAAATCAGGGGGCCAACACTGAAGCTTTCTTT. Amino acid sequence: CASSLNQGANTEAFF.

V is TRBV7-3 and J is TRBJ2-1; 14 bases fit TRBD2. Germline V gene sequence: CDR1 SGHTA, CDR2 FQGTGA. V was pared by 5 bases and J by 7 bases, with 4 bases of the junction left unmatched. The CDR3 loop spans 15 amino acids. The CDR3 is CASSARTSGRNEQFF. The CDR3 region has the DNA TGTGCCAGCAGCGCCCGGACTAGCGGGAGGAATGAGCAGTTCTTC. Supplemented by reference TRBV7-3 and TRBJ2-1, the full variable domain reads GAGVSQTPSNKVTEKGKYVELRCDPISGHTALYWYRQSLGQGPEFLIYFQGTGAADDSGLPNDRFFAVRPEGSVSTLKIQRTERGDSAVYLCASSARTSGRNEQFFGPGTRLTVL.

This clone was seen a few times. The rearrangement links TRBV10-3 to TRBJ2-1; 11 bases match TRBD2. The trim removed 2 bases at V and 5 bases at J, leaving 5 bases unmatched. Germline loops: CDR1 ENHRY, CDR2 SYGVKD. The CDR3 runs 16 residues. DNA of the CDR3: TGTGCCATCAGTGAGCGGGCTAGCGGGGGGAACAATGAGCAGTTCTTC. This translates into CAISERASGGNNEQFF.

The chain is built from TRBV3-1 (or the pseudogene TRBV3-2) and TRBJ1-1; 8 positions match TRBD1. V shed 2 bases and J 8 bases; nucleotides not matched to a gene: 4. Germline V gives CDR1 LGHDT, CDR2 YNNKEL (reference sequence). The CDR3 extends over 13 amino acids. The CDR3 reads CASSQTTGAEAFF. DNA for the CDR3: TGTGCCAGCAGCCAAACGACAGGGGCCGAAGCTTTCTTT.

The rearrangement uses TRBV4-2 and TRBJ2-7; 7 bases line up with TRBD1. The CDR3 covers 16 residues. Unmatched junction bases numbered 14, after V lost 3 bases and J lost 6 bases. Per the germline V gene, CDR1 is LGHNA and CDR2 is YNFKEQ. The CDR3 nucleotides are TGTGCCAGCAGCCAGGCCGGGACAGACCCTTTCGGCGAGCAGTACTTC. Translated, it gives CASSQAGTDPFGEQYF.

The V call is TRBV9, the J call TRBJ2-2; no firm D call. This CDR3 has 17 residues. From germline, CDR1 is SGDLS and CDR2 YYNGEE. Trimming stripped 2 bases from V and 0 bases from J, with 14 bases between. The CDR3 sequence: CASSVRTDTANTGELFF. The CDR3 bases are TGTGCCAGCAGCGTCCGGACGGATACTGCGAACACCGGGGAGCTGTTTTTT.

In this sample, this clone turned up once. This CDR3 is CATSGPNYEQYF. CDR3 DNA sequence: TGTGCCACCAGCGGGCCGAACTACGAGCAGTACTTC. J is TRBJ2-7 and V is TRBV24-1; D ambiguous. The V gene lost 7 bases and the J gene lost 3 bases, with 9 bases spanning the gap. The CDR3 is 12 amino acids. The germline gives CDR1 KGHDR, CDR2 SFDVKD.

The V and J genes are TRBV7-9 and TRBJ2-5, with D perhaps matching TRBD1 (5 bases). Germline V gene sequence: CDR1 SEHNR, CDR2 FQNEAQ (reference sequence). V gave up 6 bases and J gave up 1 base, with 6 bases separating them. This CDR3 has 12 residues. The CDR3 here is CASRGVQETQYF. CDR3 coding DNA: TGTGCCAGCAGAGGGGTCCAAGAGACCCAGTACTTC.

This chain uses TRBV6-8 with TRBJ1-5; no definite D call. Germline-derived CDR1 and CDR2 are MNHGY and SAAAGT. The CDR3 has 13 amino acids. Trimming took off 10 bases at V and 0 bases at J, with 10 bases between the two ends. The CDR3 sequence is CANPGYSNQPQHF. DNA of the CDR3: TGTGCCAATCCGGGTTATAGCAATCAGCCCCAGCATTTT.

This chain links TRBV11-1 with TRBJ2-7; D remains ambiguous. The CDR3 has 13 residues. V was shortened by 2 bases and J by 2 bases, with 7 bases between the two germline ends. Germline V gene lookup returns CDR1 SGHAT and CDR2 FQDESV (reference sequence). The CDR3 nucleotides read TGTGCCAGCAGCTTAAGGCAGACCTACGAGCAGTACTTC. Translating it yields CASSLRQTYEQYF. The whole variable domain, filled in from reference TRBV11-1 and TRBJ2-7, reads EAEVAQSPRYKITEKSQAVAFWCDPISGHATLYWYRQILGQGPELLVQFQDESVVDDSQLPKDRFSAERLKGVDSTLKIQPAELGDSAMYLCASSLRQTYEQYFGPGTRLTVT.

V is TRBV6-4 and J is TRBJ2-1; 8 bases line up with TRBD2. The CDR3 length is 15 residues. The germline gives CDR1 MRHNA, CDR2 SNTAGT. V lost 4 bases to trimming and J lost 9 bases; unmatched junction nucleotides: 11. The CDR3 DNA follows: TGTGCCAGCAGTGCCCAGGTGGGCGGGAGGCCTGAGCAGTTCTTC. It yields the protein CASSAQVGGRPEQFF.

The rearrangement links TRBV6-2 or TRBV6-3 to TRBJ2-2, with TRBD2 as a possible D gene (5 bases). The V gene lost 0 bases and the J gene lost 7 bases, with 9 bases spanning the gap. Germline V gives CDR1 MNHEY, CDR2 SVGEGT. The CDR3 has 14 residues. The CDR3, as DNA: TGTGCCAGCAGTTACTCGAGGGTTAGCGGGGAGCTGTTTTTT. Encoded protein: CASSYSRVSGELFF.